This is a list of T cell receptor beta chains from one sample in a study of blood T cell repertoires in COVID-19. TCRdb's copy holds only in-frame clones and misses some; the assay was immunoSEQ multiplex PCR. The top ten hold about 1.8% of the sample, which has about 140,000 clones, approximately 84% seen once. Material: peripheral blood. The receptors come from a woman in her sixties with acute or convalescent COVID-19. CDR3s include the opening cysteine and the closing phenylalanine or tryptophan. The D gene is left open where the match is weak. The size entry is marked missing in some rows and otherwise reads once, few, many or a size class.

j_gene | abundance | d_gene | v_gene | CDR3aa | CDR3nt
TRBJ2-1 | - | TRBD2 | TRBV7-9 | CASSLGLALGNEQFF | TGTGCCAGCAGCCTAGGACTAGCCCTGGGCAATGAGCAGTTCTTC
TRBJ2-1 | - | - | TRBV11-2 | CASSSELYNEQFF | TGTGCCAGCAGCTCCGAGCTCTACAATGAGCAGTTCTTC
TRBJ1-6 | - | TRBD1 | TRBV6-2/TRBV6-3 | CASSYGQGGSPLHF | TGTGCCAGCAGTTACGGACAGGGTGGTTCACCCCTCCACTTT
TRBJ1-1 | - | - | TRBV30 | CAWSQGPNTEAFF | TGTGCCTGGAGTCAGGGGCCGAACACTGAAGCTTTCTTT
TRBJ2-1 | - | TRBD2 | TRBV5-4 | CASSLGLAGALNEQFF | TGTGCCAGCAGCTTGGGACTAGCGGGAGCTCTCAATGAGCAGTTCTTC
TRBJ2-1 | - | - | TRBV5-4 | CASSKPRGGLSYNEQFF | TGTGCCAGCAGCAAACCTAGGGGGGGCCTTTCCTACAATGAGCAGTTCTTC
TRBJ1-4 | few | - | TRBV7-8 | CASSLARGATNEKLFF | TGTGCCAGCAGCTTAGCACGGGGGGCAACTAATGAAAAACTGTTTTTT
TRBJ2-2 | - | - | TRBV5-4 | CASSLDSTGTGELFF | TGTGCCAGCAGCTTGGACAGTACTGGCACCGGGGAGCTGTTTTTT
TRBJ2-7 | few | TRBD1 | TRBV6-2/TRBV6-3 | CASSRQGTTWEQYF | TGTGCCAGCAGTAGACAGGGTACGACCTGGGAGCAGTACTTC
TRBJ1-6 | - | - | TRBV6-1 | CASSDATGSYNSPLHF | TGTGCCAGCAGTGATGCCACCGGCTCCTATAATTCACCCCTCCACTTT
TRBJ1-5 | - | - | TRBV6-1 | CASSEGRGGQPQHF | TGTGCCAGCAGTGAAGGCCGGGGGGGGCAGCCCCAGCATTTT
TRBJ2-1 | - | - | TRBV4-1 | CASSQDSGSGDEQFF | TGCGCCAGCAGCCAAGATAGTGGGAGTGGCGATGAGCAGTTCTTC
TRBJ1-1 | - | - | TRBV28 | CASSPLRNEAFF | TGTGCCAGCAGTCCTCTACGAAATGAAGCTTTCTTT
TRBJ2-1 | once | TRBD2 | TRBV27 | CASSSRLAGGNNEQFF | TGTGCCAGCAGTTCGCGACTAGCGGGAGGTAACAATGAGCAGTTCTTC
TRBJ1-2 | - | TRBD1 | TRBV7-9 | CASKGQEHGGYTF | TGTGCCAGCAAGGGACAGGAACATGGGGGCTACACCTTC
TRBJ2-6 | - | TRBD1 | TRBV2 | CASSPSPRRTGTGRGGANVLTF | TGTGCCAGCAGTCCGAGTCCGCGGCGCACCGGGACAGGGAGAGGTGGGGCCAACGTCCTGACTTTC
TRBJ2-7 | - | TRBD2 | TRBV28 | CASRSSGRVYEQYF | TGTGCCAGCAGATCTAGCGGGAGGGTTTACGAGCAGTACTTC
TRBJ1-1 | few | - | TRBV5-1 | CASSLATRQDGAFF | TGCGCCAGCAGCTTGGCTACGAGACAAGACGGAGCTTTCTTT